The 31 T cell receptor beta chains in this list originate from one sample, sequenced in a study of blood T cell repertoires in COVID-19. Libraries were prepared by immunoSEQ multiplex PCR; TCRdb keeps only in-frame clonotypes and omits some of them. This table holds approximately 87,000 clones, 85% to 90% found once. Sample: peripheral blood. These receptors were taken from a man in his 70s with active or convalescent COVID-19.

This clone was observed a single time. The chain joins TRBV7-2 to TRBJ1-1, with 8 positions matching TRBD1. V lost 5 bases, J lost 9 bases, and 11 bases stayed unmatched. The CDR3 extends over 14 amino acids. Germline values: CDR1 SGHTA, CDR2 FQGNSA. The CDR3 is CASSPSGTGNQAFF. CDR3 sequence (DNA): TGTGCCAGCAGCCCATCCGGGACAGGTAACCAAGCTTTCTTT.

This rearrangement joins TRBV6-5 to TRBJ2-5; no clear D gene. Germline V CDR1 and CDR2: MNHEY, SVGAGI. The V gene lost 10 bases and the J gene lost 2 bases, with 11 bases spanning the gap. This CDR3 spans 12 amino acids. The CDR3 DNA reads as TGTGCCACCAGATCTGAGCAAGAGACCCAGTACTTC. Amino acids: CATRSEQETQYF.

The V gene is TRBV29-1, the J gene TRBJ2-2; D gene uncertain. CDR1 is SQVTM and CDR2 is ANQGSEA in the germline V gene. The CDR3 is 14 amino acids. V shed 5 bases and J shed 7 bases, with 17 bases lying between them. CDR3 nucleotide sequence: TGCAGCGTTACAGACGGAACAGTTGGCGGGGAGCTGTTTTTT. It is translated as CSVTDGTVGGELFF.

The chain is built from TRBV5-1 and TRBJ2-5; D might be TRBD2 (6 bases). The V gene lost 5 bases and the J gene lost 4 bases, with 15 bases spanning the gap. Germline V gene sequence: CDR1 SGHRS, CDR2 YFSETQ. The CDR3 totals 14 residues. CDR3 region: CASRPAPGGETQYF. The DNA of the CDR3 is TGCGCCAGCAGGCCCGCCCCCGGGGGAGAGACCCAGTACTTC.

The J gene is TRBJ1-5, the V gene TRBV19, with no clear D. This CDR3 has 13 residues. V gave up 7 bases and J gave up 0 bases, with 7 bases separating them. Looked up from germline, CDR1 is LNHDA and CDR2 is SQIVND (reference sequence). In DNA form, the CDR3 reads TGTGCCAGTAAAATTCATAGCAATCAGCCCCAGCATTTT. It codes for CASKIHSNQPQHF.

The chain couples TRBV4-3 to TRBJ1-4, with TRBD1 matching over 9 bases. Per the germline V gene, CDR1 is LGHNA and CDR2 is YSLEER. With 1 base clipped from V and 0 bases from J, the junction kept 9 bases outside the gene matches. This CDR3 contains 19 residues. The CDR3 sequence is CASSQGRTGVTSTNEKLFF. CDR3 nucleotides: TGCGCCAGCAGCCAAGGCAGGACAGGGGTCACCTCAACTAATGAAAAACTGTTTTTT.

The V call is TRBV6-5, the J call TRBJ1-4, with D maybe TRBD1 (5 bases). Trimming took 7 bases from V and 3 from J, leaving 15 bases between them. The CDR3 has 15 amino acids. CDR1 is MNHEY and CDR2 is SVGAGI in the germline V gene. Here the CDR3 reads CASTKEWGSNEKLFF. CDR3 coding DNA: TGTGCCAGCACCAAGGAATGGGGCTCTAATGAAAAACTGTTTTTT.

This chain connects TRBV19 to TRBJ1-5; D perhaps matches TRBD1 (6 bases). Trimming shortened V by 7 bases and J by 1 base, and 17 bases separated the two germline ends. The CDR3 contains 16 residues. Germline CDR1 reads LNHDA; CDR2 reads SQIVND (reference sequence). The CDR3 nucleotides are TGTGCCAGTACCCCAACAGGGATTGGAAGCAATCAGCCCCAGCATTTT. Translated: CASTPTGIGSNQPQHF.

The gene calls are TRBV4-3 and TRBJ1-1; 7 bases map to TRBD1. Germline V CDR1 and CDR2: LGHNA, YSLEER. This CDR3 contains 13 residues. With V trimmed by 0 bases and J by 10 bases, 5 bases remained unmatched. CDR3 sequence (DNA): TGCGCCAGCAGCCAAGACTACAGGGGAGCAGCTTTCTTT. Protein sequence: CASSQDYRGAAFF.

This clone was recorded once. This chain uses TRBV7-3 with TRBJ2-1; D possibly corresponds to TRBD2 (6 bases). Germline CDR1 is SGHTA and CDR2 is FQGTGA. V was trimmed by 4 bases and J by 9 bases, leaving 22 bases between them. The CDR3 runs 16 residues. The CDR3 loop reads CASSSPGSGWLGEQFF. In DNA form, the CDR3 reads TGTGCCAGCAGCTCCCCCGGCAGCGGGTGGTTGGGTGAGCAGTTCTTC.

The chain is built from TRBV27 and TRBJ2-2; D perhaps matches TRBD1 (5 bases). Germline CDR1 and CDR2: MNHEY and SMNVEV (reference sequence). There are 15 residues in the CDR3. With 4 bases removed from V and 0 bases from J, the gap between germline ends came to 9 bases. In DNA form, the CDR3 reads TGTGCCAGCAGTTGGCAGGGCACGAACACCGGGGAGCTGTTTTTT. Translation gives CASSWQGTNTGELFF.

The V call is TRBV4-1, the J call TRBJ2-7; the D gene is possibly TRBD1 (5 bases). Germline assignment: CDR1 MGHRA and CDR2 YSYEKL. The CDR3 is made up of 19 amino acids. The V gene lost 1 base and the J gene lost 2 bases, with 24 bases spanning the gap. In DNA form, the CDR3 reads TGCGCCAGCAGCCAAGGCGGACAACCCGGGCAGGCCTTAGCCTACGAGCAGTACTTC. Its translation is CASSQGGQPGQALAYEQYF.

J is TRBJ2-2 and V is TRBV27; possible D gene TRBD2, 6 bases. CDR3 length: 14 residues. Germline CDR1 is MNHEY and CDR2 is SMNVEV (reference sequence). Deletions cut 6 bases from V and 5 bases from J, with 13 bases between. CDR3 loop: CASRGGVWTGELFF. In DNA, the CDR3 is TGTGCCAGCAGGGGAGGTGTATGGACCGGGGAGCTGTTTTTT.

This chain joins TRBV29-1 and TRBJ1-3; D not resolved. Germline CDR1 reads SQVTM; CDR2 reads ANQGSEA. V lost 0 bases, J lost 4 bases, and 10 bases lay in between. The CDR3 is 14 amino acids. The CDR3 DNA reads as TGCAGCGTTGAAGATCGGGATCACGGAAACACCATATATTTT. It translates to CSVEDRDHGNTIYF.

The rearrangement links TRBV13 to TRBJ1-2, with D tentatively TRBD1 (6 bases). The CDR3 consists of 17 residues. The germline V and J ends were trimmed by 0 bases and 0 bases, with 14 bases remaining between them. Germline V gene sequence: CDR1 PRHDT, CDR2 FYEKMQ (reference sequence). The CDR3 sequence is CASSLGRLAGANYGYTF. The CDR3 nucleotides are TGTGCCAGCAGCTTAGGTCGTTTGGCAGGGGCTAACTATGGCTACACCTTC.

CDR3: CASSPGGVTEAFF. In DNA, the CDR3 is TGTGCCAGCAGCCCCGGGGGGGTAACTGAAGCTTTCTTT. The V call is TRBV7-9, the J call TRBJ1-1; TRBD1 is a possible D gene (5 bases). The CDR3 is 13 amino acids. Deletions cut 5 bases from V and 5 bases from J, with 12 bases between. Germline loops: CDR1 SEHNR, CDR2 FQNEAQ (reference sequence).

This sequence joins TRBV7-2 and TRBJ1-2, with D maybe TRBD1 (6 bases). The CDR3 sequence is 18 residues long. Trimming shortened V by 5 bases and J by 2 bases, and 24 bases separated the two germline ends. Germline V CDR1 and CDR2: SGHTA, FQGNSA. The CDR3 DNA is TGTGCCAGCAGCCCACCGCAGGGGAAGGAGGCATTCAACTATGGCTACACCTTC. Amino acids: CASSPPQGKEAFNYGYTF.

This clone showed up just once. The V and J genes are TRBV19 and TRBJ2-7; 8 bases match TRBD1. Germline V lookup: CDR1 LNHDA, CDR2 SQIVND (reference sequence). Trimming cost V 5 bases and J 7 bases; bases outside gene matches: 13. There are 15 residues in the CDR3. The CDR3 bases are TGTGCCAGTAGTCCCCGGACAGGGATGGGGCGTGAGCAGTACTTC. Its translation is CASSPRTGMGREQYF. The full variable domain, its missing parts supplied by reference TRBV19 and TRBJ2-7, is DGGITQSPKYLFRKEGQNVTLSCEQNLNHDAMYWYRQDPGQGLRLIYYSQIVNDFQKGDIAEGYSVSREKKESFPLTVTSAQKNPTAFYLCASSPRTGMGREQYFGPGTRLTVT.

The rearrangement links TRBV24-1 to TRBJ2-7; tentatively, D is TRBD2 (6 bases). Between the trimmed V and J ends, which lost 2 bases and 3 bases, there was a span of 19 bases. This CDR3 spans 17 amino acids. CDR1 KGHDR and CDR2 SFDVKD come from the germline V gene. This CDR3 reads CATSDSTPGTGGYEQYF. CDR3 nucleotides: TGTGCCACCAGTGATTCCACCCCGGGGACCGGGGGCTACGAGCAGTACTTC.

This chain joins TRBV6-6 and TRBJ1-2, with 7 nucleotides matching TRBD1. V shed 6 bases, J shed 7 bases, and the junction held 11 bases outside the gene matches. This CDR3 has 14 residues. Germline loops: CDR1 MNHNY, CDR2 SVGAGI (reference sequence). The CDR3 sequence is CASRREEAGGGYTF. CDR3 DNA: TGTGCCAGCAGACGAGAGGAGGCAGGGGGTGGCTACACCTTC.

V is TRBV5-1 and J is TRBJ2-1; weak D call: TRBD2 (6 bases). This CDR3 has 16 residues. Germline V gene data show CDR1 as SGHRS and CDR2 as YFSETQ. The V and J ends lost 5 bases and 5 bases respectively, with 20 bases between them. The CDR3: CASSIITGLYNNEQFF. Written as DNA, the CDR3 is TGCGCCAGCAGTATAATAACGGGACTCTACAACAATGAGCAGTTCTTC.

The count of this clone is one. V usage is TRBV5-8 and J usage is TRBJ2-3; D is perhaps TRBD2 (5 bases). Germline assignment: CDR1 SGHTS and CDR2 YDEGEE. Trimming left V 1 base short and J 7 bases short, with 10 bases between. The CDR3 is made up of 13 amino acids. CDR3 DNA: TGTGCCAGCAGCTTGTCGAGGAGGCATACGCAGTATTTT. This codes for CASSLSRRHTQYF.

CDR3 in DNA: TGTGCCAGCAGTGAGCGGGGCGGGTCCGTCTACGAGCAGTACTTC. Its protein product is CASSERGGSVYEQYF. The rearrangement links TRBV2 to TRBJ2-7, with a tentative D call TRBD2 (6 bases). Germline V CDR1 and CDR2: SNHLY, FYNNEI. The ends were cut back, 3 bases at V and 3 bases at J, with 15 bases in the middle. The CDR3 consists of 15 residues.

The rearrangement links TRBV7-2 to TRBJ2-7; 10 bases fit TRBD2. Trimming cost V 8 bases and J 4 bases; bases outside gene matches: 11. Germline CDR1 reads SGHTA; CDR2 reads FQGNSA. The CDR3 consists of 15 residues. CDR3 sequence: CASAGGSGRVYEQYF. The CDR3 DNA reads TGTGCCAGCGCCGGGGGCAGCGGGAGGGTGTACGAGCAGTACTTC.

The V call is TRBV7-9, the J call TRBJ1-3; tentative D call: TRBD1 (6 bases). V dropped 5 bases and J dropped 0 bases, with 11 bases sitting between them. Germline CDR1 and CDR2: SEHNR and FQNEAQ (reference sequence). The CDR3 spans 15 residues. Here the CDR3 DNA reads TGTGCCAGCAGCACAACAGGGCTCTCTGGAAACACCATATATTTT. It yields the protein CASSTTGLSGNTIYF.

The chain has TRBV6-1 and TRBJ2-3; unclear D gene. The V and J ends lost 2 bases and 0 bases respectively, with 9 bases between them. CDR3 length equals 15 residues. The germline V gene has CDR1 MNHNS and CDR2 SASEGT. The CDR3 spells CASSEPPTSTDTQYF. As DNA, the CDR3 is TGTGCCAGCAGTGAACCCCCTACTAGCACAGATACGCAGTATTTT.

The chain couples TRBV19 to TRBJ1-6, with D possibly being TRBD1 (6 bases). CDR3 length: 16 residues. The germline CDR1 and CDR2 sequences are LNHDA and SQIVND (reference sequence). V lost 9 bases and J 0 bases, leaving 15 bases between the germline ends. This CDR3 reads CASSRQANSYNSPLHF. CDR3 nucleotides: TGTGCCAGCTCTCGACAGGCTAACTCCTATAATTCACCCCTCCACTTT.

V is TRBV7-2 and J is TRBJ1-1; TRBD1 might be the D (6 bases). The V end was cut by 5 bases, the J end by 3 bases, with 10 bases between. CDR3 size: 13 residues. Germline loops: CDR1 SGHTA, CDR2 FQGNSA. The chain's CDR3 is CASSLRQDTEAFF. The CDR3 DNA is TGTGCCAGCAGCCTGAGACAGGACACTGAAGCTTTCTTT.

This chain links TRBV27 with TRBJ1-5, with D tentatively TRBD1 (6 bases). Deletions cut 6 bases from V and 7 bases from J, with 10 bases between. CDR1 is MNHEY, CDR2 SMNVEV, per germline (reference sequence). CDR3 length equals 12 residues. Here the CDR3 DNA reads TGTGCCAGCAGACAGGGTGGACAGCCCCAGCATTTT. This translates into CASRQGGQPQHF.

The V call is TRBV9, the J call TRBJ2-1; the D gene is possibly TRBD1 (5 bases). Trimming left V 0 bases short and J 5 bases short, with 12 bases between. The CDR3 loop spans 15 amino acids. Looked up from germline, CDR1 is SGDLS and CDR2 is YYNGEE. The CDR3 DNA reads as TGTGCCAGCAGCGTAGCCCCTGACAGTCACAATGAGCAGTTCTTC. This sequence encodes CASSVAPDSHNEQFF.

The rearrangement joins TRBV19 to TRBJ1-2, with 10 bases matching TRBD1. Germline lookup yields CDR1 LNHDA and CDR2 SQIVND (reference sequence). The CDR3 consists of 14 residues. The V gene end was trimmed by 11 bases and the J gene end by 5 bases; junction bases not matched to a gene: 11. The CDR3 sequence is CAASPGQGPYGYTF. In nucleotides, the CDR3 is TGTGCCGCGAGTCCGGGACAGGGGCCGTATGGCTACACCTTC.